These 17 T cell receptor beta chains were all obtained from the same sample, sequenced in a study of beta chain features in type 1 diabetes. Expressed TCRB transcripts were sequenced, since all the RNA that had been isolated was reverse transcribed. Using immunoSEQ multiplex PCR, the repertoire was profiled, and TCRdb retains in-frame clones only, with some absent. The table shows approximately 170,000 clones, with approximately 9% occurring only once. Sequencing was done on a sample of central memory CD4+ T cells from blood. Source of these receptors: a woman under 30 in good health.

This clone was recorded at least ten times. The CDR3 region has the DNA TGTGCCAGCAGCTTTTCTGGGACTAGCGGCAACAATGAGCAGTTCTTC. Translating it yields CASSFSGTSGNNEQFF. The V gene is TRBV7-9, the J gene TRBJ2-1; TRBD2 agrees at 11 bases. CDR1 is SEHNR and CDR2 is FQNEAQ in the germline V gene (reference sequence). V trimming: 3 bases; J trimming: 5 bases; junction bases outside the gene matches: 6. The CDR3 is made up of 16 amino acids.

Of note for this clone: The junction departs from germline at one end; a sequencing error may be responsible. The rearrangement links TRBV7-2 to TRBJ1-1; D call uncertain. CDR3 length equals 13 residues. Germline CDR1 reads SGHTA; CDR2 reads FQGNSA. The CDR3 here is CASSLGSQRAALF. CDR3 DNA: TGTGCCAGCAGCTTAGGCTCCCAGAGGGCCGCCCTCTTT. Looking up the rest from reference TRBV7-2 and TRBJ1-1 gives the full variable domain: GAGVSQSPSNKVTEKGKDVELRCDPISGHTALYWYRQSLGQGLEFLIYFQGNSAPDKSGLPSDRFSAERTGGSVSTLTIQRTQQEDSAVYLCASSLGSQRAALFGQGTRLTVV.

This clone was recorded a few times. The DNA of the CDR3 is TGTGCCAGCAGCTTCGCCGGGACAGGGGCTGAAAAACTGTTTTTT. Translated: CASSFAGTGAEKLFF. This chain connects TRBV7-2 to TRBJ1-4; 10 nucleotides match TRBD1. CDR3 length: 15 residues. Trimming took 3 bases from V and 7 from J; bases not matched to a gene: 5. Germline assignment: CDR1 SGHTA and CDR2 FQGNSA.

This clone was seen a few times. The V gene is TRBV5-1, the J gene TRBJ2-1; tentative D call: TRBD2 (5 bases). Germline values: CDR1 SGHRS, CDR2 YFSETQ. CDR3 length equals 15 residues. Trimming cost V 0 bases and J 7 bases, with 14 bases left between them. For the CDR3, the DNA is TGCGCCAGCAGCTTGGACGGGCTAGCTCCGAATGAGCAGTTCTTC. Its protein is CASSLDGLAPNEQFF.

J is TRBJ2-7 and V is TRBV5-1; TRBD2 matches 7 bases. J gave up 9 bases and V 5 bases, and 14 bases lay outside the gene matches. The CDR3 is 14 amino acids. In germline, CDR1 is SGHRS, CDR2 YFSETQ. This CDR3 reads CASSSLGLTDGQYF. CDR3 nucleotide sequence: TGCGCCAGCAGTTCCCTGGGACTAACGGACGGGCAGTACTTC. The entire variable domain, with the rest obtained from reference TRBV5-1 and TRBJ2-7, is as follows: KAGVTQTPRYLIKTRGQQVTLSCSPISGHRSVSWYQQTPGQGLQFLFEYFSETQRNKGNFPGRFSGRQFSNSRSEMNVSTLELGDSALYLCASSSLGLTDGQYFGPGTRLTVT.

The rearrangement links TRBV6-6 to TRBJ2-3, with 10 bases lining up with TRBD1. The CDR3 is 15 residues long. V was pared by 4 bases and J by 5 bases, with 6 bases of the junction left unmatched. Germline CDR1 and CDR2: MNHNY and SVGAGI (reference sequence). The CDR3 spells CASSSRDRGVDTQYF. DNA of the CDR3: TGTGCCAGCAGTTCCCGGGACAGGGGTGTAGATACGCAGTATTTT.

This clone was seen a handful of times. This chain joins TRBV29-1 and TRBJ2-5, with D perhaps matching TRBD2 (6 bases). Trimming took 3 bases from V and 1 from J, leaving 18 bases between them. The CDR3 loop spans 16 amino acids. Looked up from germline, CDR1 is SQVTM and CDR2 is ANQGSEA. CDR3 bases: TGCAGCGTTGAGGGGCGTCCGGGGGAATCCCAAGAGACCCAGTACTTC. Its protein product is CSVEGRPGESQETQYF.

This clone appeared a few times. The chain couples TRBV21-1 to TRBJ2-2; whether TRBD2, the table's D call, matches the DNA was not checked. TRBV21-1 is marked as a pseudogene. The CDR3 has 13 residues. As DNA, the CDR3 is TGTGCCAGCAGCAAATGCCGGGGGGGGGAGCTGTTTTTT. Translating gives CASSKCRGGELFF.

This chain uses TRBV6-6 with TRBJ1-1; no firm D call. The V gene lost 0 bases and the J gene lost 6 bases, with 11 bases spanning the gap. CDR1 MNHNY and CDR2 SVGAGI come from the germline V gene (reference sequence). This CDR3 has 14 residues. The CDR3 is CASSYSRARPEAFF. Written as DNA, the CDR3 is TGTGCCAGCAGTTACTCGAGAGCGAGACCTGAAGCTTTCTTT.

This clone was detected a few times. The V call is TRBV10-3, the J call TRBJ1-1, with unresolved D. V lost 5 bases, J lost 7 bases, and 14 bases lay in between. Germline lookup yields CDR1 ENHRY and CDR2 SYGVKD. The CDR3 runs to 13 residues. Written as DNA, the CDR3 is TGTGCCATCAGTAGAGTTGGTGAGGGTGAAGCTTTCTTT. Translated, it gives CAISRVGEGEAFF.

This clone came up a few times. The V call is TRBV30, the J call TRBJ1-5; D not certain. CDR1 GTSNPN and CDR2 SVGIG come from the germline V gene (reference sequence). The CDR3 sequence is 14 residues long. V gave up 2 bases and J gave up 4 bases, with 12 bases separating them. The CDR3 sequence: CAWSTGTVNQPQHF. CDR3 nucleotide sequence: TGTGCCTGGAGTACGGGAACAGTTAATCAGCCCCAGCATTTT.

This clone occurred a few times. The V call is TRBV6-1, the J call TRBJ2-1, with TRBD2 matching over 9 bases. The CDR3 length is 16 residues. Trimming removed 0 bases from V and 4 bases from J; junction bases left unmatched: 4. Germline loops: CDR1 MNHNS, CDR2 SASEGT. In DNA form, the CDR3 reads TGTGCCAGCAGTGAAGCCACTAGCGGGTCGTACAATGAGCAGTTCTTC. Amino acids: CASSEATSGSYNEQFF.

The genes are TRBV23-1 and TRBJ1-2; unclear D gene. TRBV23-1 falls under the ORF class, with uncertain function. The CDR3 is 17 amino acids. Trimming removed 9 bases from V and 3 bases from J, with 26 bases in between. In DNA, the CDR3 is TGCGCCAGGCCTAGGCGGGAAAGCGTCGGGTCTGACTATGGCTACACCTTC. This encodes CARPRRESVGSDYGYTF.

There are many counts of this clone. V gene TRBV18 combines with J gene TRBJ2-3; 8 positions match TRBD1. V lost 0 bases and J lost 4; bases outside the gene matches: 3. The germline CDR1 and CDR2 sequences are KGHSH and LQKENI. This CDR3 has 15 amino acids. The CDR3 DNA reads TGTGCCAGCTCACCACCCGGACAGGGTGCAGATACGCAGTATTTT. Translation: CASSPPGQGADTQYF. Full variable domain (outside the CDR3, taken from reference TRBV18 and TRBJ2-3): NAGVMQNPRHLVRRRGQEARLRCSPMKGHSHVYWYRQLPEEGLKFMVYLQKENIIDESGMPKERFSAEFPKEGPSILRIQQVVRGDSAAYFCASSPPGQGADTQYFGPGTRLTVL.

The chain carries TRBV7-2 and TRBJ2-5; a possible D gene is TRBD1 (6 bases). V lost 5 bases and J 4 bases, leaving 17 bases between the germline ends. CDR1 and CDR2 from the germline V gene are SGHTA and FQGNSA. CDR3 size: 15 residues. As DNA, the CDR3 is TGTGCCAGCAGCCTCAACACAGGGAACCGAGAGACCCAGTACTTC. Its protein is CASSLNTGNRETQYF.

The chain employs TRBV7-9 and TRBJ1-1, with a tentative D call TRBD1 (5 bases). The CDR3 sequence is 16 residues long. Germline loops: CDR1 SEHNR, CDR2 FQNEAQ (reference sequence). V was pared by 3 bases and J by 0 bases, with 14 bases between. CDR3 DNA sequence: TGTGCCAGCAGCTTCCAGGGTACGCAGGTGAACACTGAAGCTTTCTTT. Translation: CASSFQGTQVNTEAFF.

In its sample, this clone was seen a few times. This rearrangement joins TRBV2 to TRBJ2-3; perhaps TRBD2 as D (6 bases). V was trimmed by 3 bases and J by 1 base, leaving 8 bases between them. The CDR3 is 14 residues long. Per germline, CDR1 SNHLY and CDR2 FYNNEI. The CDR3 is CASSEASGTDTQYF. As DNA, the CDR3 is TGTGCCAGCAGTGAGGCTAGCGGCACAGATACGCAGTATTTT.